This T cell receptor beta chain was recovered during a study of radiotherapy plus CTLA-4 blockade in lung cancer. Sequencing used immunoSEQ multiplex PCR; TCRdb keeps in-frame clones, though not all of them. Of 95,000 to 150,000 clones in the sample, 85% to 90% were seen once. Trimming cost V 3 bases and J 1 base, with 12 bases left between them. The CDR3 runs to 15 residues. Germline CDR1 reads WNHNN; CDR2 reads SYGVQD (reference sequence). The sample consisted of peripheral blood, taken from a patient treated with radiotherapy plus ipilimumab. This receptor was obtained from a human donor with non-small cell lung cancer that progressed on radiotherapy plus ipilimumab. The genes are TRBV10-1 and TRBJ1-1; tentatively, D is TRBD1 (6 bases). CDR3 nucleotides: TGCGCCAGCAGTGAACAGATACAGGGGAACACTGAAGCTTTCTTT. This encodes CASSEQIQGNTEAFF.